The clone carrying this T cell receptor beta chain has a handful of counts. Its antigen is unidentified. Then a second PCR, running roughly 6 to 11 cycles, was carried out with a sample-barcoded 5' primer and a J-beta primer mix. TCRdb re-analysed the 5' RACE reads in MiXCR, keeping a single row per CDR3 protein. The sample has approximately 600,000 distinct CDR3 sequences, under 70% seen once; the top ten hold 30% to 40%. The record originates from a study of blood T cells in healthy people across ages. The study's findings and limits: What prevented conclusive comparison of naive and antigen-experienced cells was that PBMCs were unsorted. Investigators viewed diversity estimates from one million T cells as underestimates, the study reported.

Peripheral blood from each donor was collected in a volume of 8 to 10 milliliters. The sample consisted of blood. This receptor was obtained from a man aged 55 to 70 in good health.

CDR3 region: CASRRRGTSGGPFAQYF. In DNA, the CDR3 is TGTGCCAGCAGAAGAAGAGGGACTAGCGGGGGCCCCTTTGCCCAGTACTTC. This sequence joins TRBV28 and TRBJ2-5, with 14 nucleotides matching TRBD2. Germline V lookup: CDR1 MDHEN, CDR2 SYDVKM. This CDR3 is 17 amino acids long. The trim removed 6 bases at V and 9 bases at J, leaving 15 bases unmatched.